Listed below are T cell receptor beta chains from one sample, sequenced in a study of shared clonotypes between healthy human individuals. The protocol was immunoSEQ multiplex PCR, while the TCRdb copy is restricted to in-frame clones and leaves out a portion. The data contain some 2,000,000 clones, 90% to 97% of them singletons. Input material: naive CD4+ T cells sorted from blood. The receptors shown here come from a man between 18 and 35 years old in good health. Each CDR3 is given with its conserved first and last residue. The D gene is left open where the match is weak. Clone size is given for some rows only: seen once, a few or many times, or a class if the clone is expanded.

clone_size j_call v_call d_call cdr3_aa cdr3_nt
once TRBJ2-5 TRBV30 TRBD2 CAWTLGLADQETQYF TGTGCCTGGACCCTGGGACTAGCGGACCAAGAGACCCAGTACTTC
NA TRBJ1-6 TRBV21-1 NA CVSPPPGLYSPLHF TGTGTTAGTCCCCCCCCAGGATTGTATTCACCCCTCCACTTT
NA TRBJ2-5 TRBV28 NA CASSSYTGYQETQYF TGTGCCAGCAGTTCCTACACAGGGTACCAAGAGACCCAGTACTTC
NA TRBJ2-5 TRBV7-2 TRBD2 CASSFTSGQETQYF TGTGCCAGCAGCTTTACTAGCGGCCAAGAGACCCAGTACTTC
NA TRBJ1-3 TRBV28 NA CASRTTGSGNTIYF TGTGCCAGCAGAACTACAGGGTCTGGAAACACCATATATTTT
NA TRBJ1-2 TRBV30 NA CAWRRGYGYTF TGTGCCTGGAGGAGAGGTTATGGCTACACCTTC
NA TRBJ2-1 TRBV18 NA CASSPGGPVNEQFF TGTGCCAGCTCACCAGGGGGCCCGGTTAATGAGCAGTTCTTC
NA TRBJ2-1 TRBV18 NA CASSPDSSGKNEQFF TGTGCCAGCTCACCAGATTCGTCAGGGAAGAATGAGCAGTTCTTC
NA TRBJ2-7 TRBV6-5 NA CASSLGGYEQYF TGTGCCAGCAGTTTAGGAGGCTACGAGCAGTACTTC
NA TRBJ2-6 TRBV11-3 TRBD1 CASSSDRPGANVLTF TGTGCCAGCAGCTCGGACAGGCCTGGGGCCAACGTCCTGACTTTC
NA TRBJ1-2 TRBV18 NA CASSAGANYGYTF TGTGCCAGCTCGGCGGGAGCTAACTATGGCTACACCTTC
NA TRBJ1-5 TRBV2 NA CASNPGLGQPQHF TGTGCCAGCAATCCGGGATTAGGCCAGCCCCAGCATTTT
NA TRBJ1-1 TRBV30 NA CAWTVNTEAFF TGTGCCTGGACCGTAAACACTGAAGCTTTCTTT
NA TRBJ2-5 TRBV4-1 TRBD1 CASRWDRGGETQYF TGCGCCAGCAGGTGGGACAGGGGTGGCGAGACCCAGTACTTC
NA TRBJ2-7 TRBV5-4 TRBD1 CASSLGGTGYGEQYF TGTGCCAGCAGCTTGGGCGGGACAGGGTATGGCGAGCAGTACTTC
NA TRBJ2-1 TRBV11-2 NA CASSLVQGSYNEQFF TGTGCCAGCAGCTTAGTTCAGGGGTCCTACAATGAGCAGTTCTTC
NA TRBJ2-7 TRBV10-2 TRBD2 CASCLGRRGAYEQYF TGCGCCAGTTGCCTGGGGCGACGGGGGGCCTACGAGCAGTACTTC
NA TRBJ2-1 TRBV4-1 NA CASSQALIANEQFF TGCGCCAGCAGCCAAGCGCTTATAGCAAATGAGCAGTTCTTC
NA TRBJ2-6 TRBV19 NA CACRAGLVSSGANVLTF TGTGCCTGCAGAGCGGGCCTTGTTTCATCTGGGGCCAACGTCCTGACTTTC
NA TRBJ1-6 TRBV9 TRBD1 CASSRRDRDSPLHF TGTGCCAGCAGCAGACGGGACAGGGACTCACCCCTCCACTTT
NA TRBJ2-1 TRBV30 TRBD2 CAWTGLAKNEQFF TGTGCCTGGACGGGACTAGCGAAAAATGAGCAGTTCTTC
NA TRBJ1-1 TRBV5-1 NA CASSFGGTVAEAFF TGCGCCAGCAGCTTCGGAGGGACGGTCGCTGAAGCTTTCTTT
NA TRBJ2-3 TRBV9 NA CASSPRSPSGTDTQYF TGTGCCAGCAGCCCCCGCTCGCCTTCGGGCACAGATACGCAGTATTTT
NA TRBJ2-1 TRBV29-1 NA CSVDPQPFRDEQFF TGCAGCGTTGACCCCCAGCCCTTTCGGGATGAGCAGTTCTTC
NA TRBJ1-6 TRBV6-5 NA CASTYYSRGNSPLHF TGTGCCAGCACTTATTACTCCAGGGGTAATTCACCCCTCCACTTT
NA TRBJ1-5 TRBV30 NA CAWRGHVNQPQHF TGTGCCTGGAGGGGGCATGTCAATCAGCCCCAGCATTTT
NA TRBJ2-1 TRBV15 TRBD2 CATSRDRGTSGRASVNEQFF TGTGCCACCAGCAGAGATAGGGGGACTAGCGGGAGGGCCAGTGTTAATGAGCAGTTCTTC
NA TRBJ2-3 TRBV10-3 NA CAISKSQNRDTQYF TGTGCCATCAGTAAGTCCCAGAATAGAGATACGCAGTATTTT
NA TRBJ1-1 TRBV6-5 NA CASSVQYQGGEAFF TGTGCCAGCAGTGTTCAATACCAGGGAGGTGAAGCTTTCTTT
NA TRBJ1-4 TRBV25-1 NA CASSEGGAGREKLFF TGTGCCAGCAGTGAAGGGGGAGCAGGGCGGGAAAAACTGTTTTTT
NA TRBJ2-4 TRBV12-5 NA CASGLVTGAAKNIQYF TGTGCTAGTGGTTTGGTAACGGGAGCGGCCAAAAACATTCAGTACTTC
NA TRBJ1-2 TRBV28 TRBD1 CASSSGQGDGYTF TGTGCCAGCAGTTCCGGACAGGGTGACGGCTACACCTTC
NA TRBJ2-6 TRBV9 NA CASSVGGPGANVLTF TGTGCCAGCAGCGTAGGCGGCCCTGGGGCCAACGTCCTGACTTTC